Presented here are 28 T cell receptor beta chains from one specimen sequenced in a study of CD8 T cells in ankylosing spondylitis (dated by TCRdb to 2015 to 2018). These TCRs' antigens remain unknown. Library preparation employed 5' RACE. For sequencing, an Illumina HiSeq 2500 was employed. TCRdb itself trimmed the public reads at Q25 with fastp, ran MiXCR and retained productive beta chains. Rows are unified per CDR3 protein, each entry keeping the most common DNA and genes. The sample table shows some 130,000 distinct CDR3 sequences, and roughly 17% are seen once. The top ten clonotypes cover 33% of the sample. What the work shows at the level of the full study, not this receptor alone: Blood from ankylosing spondylitis patients appeared to be characterized by a TCR beta motif made up of several highly homologous amino acid variants.

The sample taken for sequencing was blood, either unsorted or a sorted T cell fraction (not recorded which). Receptors originate from a male donor with ankylosing spondylitis.

The chain links TRBV7-3 to TRBJ2-3; 8 nucleotides agree with TRBD2. This CDR3 region has 16 residues. CDR1 and CDR2 from the germline V gene are SGHTA and FQGTGA. V lost 4 bases, J lost 1 base, and 7 bases stayed unmatched. CDR3 in DNA: TGTGCCAGCAGCTCCTTCCCGGGACTAGGCACAGATACGCAGTATTTT. As protein: CASSSFPGLGTDTQYF.

The V gene is TRBV12-3 or TRBV12-4, the J gene TRBJ2-2; D unclear. This CDR3 has 12 amino acids. Trimming stripped 3 bases from V and 6 bases from J, with 5 bases between. The CDR3 nucleotides read TGTGCCAGCAGTTTTCAGGCCGGGGAGCTGTTTTTT. Amino acid sequence: CASSFQAGELFF.

This clonotype has at least ten counts. As DNA, the CDR3 is TGTGCCAGCAGCCAAGATCGGGGACTAGCGGGAACTCCTGCCTACGAGCAGTACTTC. The encoded protein is CASSQDRGLAGTPAYEQYF. The rearrangement uses TRBV3-1 and TRBJ2-7; TRBD2 agrees at 13 bases. Germline lookup yields CDR1 LGHDT and CDR2 YNNKEL (reference sequence). The CDR3 sequence is 19 residues long. V shed 0 bases, J shed 2 bases, and the junction held 10 bases outside the gene matches.

This clonotype was seen at least ten times. V gene TRBV2 combines with J gene TRBJ2-1, with 11 bases identical to TRBD1. The junction had 2 bases not matched to a gene; V was cut back by 6 bases and J by 10 bases. This CDR3 spans 12 amino acids. Germline-derived CDR1 and CDR2 are SNHLY and FYNNEI. The CDR3 DNA sequence: TGTGCCAGCAGGGACAGGGGGCGGGAGCAGTTCTTC. Translated, it gives CASRDRGREQFF.

The CDR3 nucleotides read TGCGCCAGCAGCCAAGAAGGGGGAAATGAGCAGTTCTTC. It encodes CASSQEGGNEQFF. The V and J genes are TRBV4-1 and TRBJ2-1, with D possibly matching TRBD1 (6 bases). The CDR3 sequence is 13 residues long. Germline CDR1 is MGHRA and CDR2 is YSYEKL. Trimming left V 0 bases short and J 7 bases short, with 7 bases between.

The rearrangement joins TRBV7-9 to TRBJ1-1; D is undetermined. Trimming pared 11 bases from V and 2 bases from J, leaving 18 bases between. Germline values: CDR1 SEHNR, CDR2 FQNEAQ (reference sequence). There are 14 residues in the CDR3. In nucleotides, the CDR3 is TGTGCCGAATCCAAAGCCCTATCAAACACTGAAGCTTTCTTT. Residues: CAESKALSNTEAFF.

The CDR3 DNA reads as TGCGCCAGCAGCCAAGATTACCAAGCGGAATACACAGATACGCAGTATTTT. It specifies CASSQDYQAEYTDTQYF. The genes are TRBV4-3 and TRBJ2-3; tentatively, D is TRBD2 (5 bases). The CDR3 loop spans 17 amino acids. V shed 0 bases and J shed 2 bases, with 15 bases lying between them. CDR1 is LGHNA and CDR2 is YSLEER in the germline V gene.

DNA of the CDR3: TGCGCCAGCAGCTCATGGACAGCGAACACTGAAGCTTTCTTT. Amino acids: CASSSWTANTEAFF. The chain is built from TRBV5-1 and TRBJ1-1, with D possibly matching TRBD1 (6 bases). Per the germline V gene, CDR1 is SGHRS and CDR2 is YFSETQ. Trimming took off 3 bases at V and 1 base at J, with 10 bases between the two ends. The CDR3 is made up of 14 amino acids.

This clonotype has just a few counts. V is TRBV29-1 and J is TRBJ2-1; TRBD2 matches at 10 bases. Germline V gives CDR1 SQVTM, CDR2 ANQGSEA. The CDR3 is 15 amino acids. With V trimmed by 7 bases and J by 0 bases, 6 bases remained unmatched. The DNA of the CDR3 is TGCAGCGAAAGGACTAGCGGAGGCTCCTACAATGAGCAGTTCTTC. Amino acid sequence: CSERTSGGSYNEQFF.

This clonotype has only a few counts. V gene TRBV5-5 combines with J gene TRBJ2-3; possibly TRBD1 for D (6 bases). Trimming took 4 bases from V and 2 from J, leaving 14 bases between them. CDR1 SGHKS and CDR2 YYEKEE come from the germline V gene (reference sequence). The CDR3 consists of 15 residues. DNA for the CDR3: TGTGCCAGCAGCACCAGGGGCTGGGACACAGATACGCAGTATTTT. This sequence encodes CASSTRGWDTDTQYF.

The chain carries TRBV7-8 and TRBJ2-3; D is unclear. The CDR3 spans 13 residues. Germline CDR1 reads SGHVS; CDR2 reads FQNEAQ. V was cut by 4 bases and J by 4 bases, with 9 bases left in between. The CDR3 loop is CASSSDMSDTQYF. In DNA, the CDR3 is TGTGCCAGCAGCTCCGACATGTCAGATACGCAGTATTTT.

This sequence joins TRBV27 and TRBJ2-3, with D maybe TRBD1 (6 bases). Per the germline V gene, CDR1 is MNHEY and CDR2 is SMNVEV (reference sequence). The CDR3 contains 13 residues. The V and J ends lost 6 bases and 0 bases respectively, with 7 bases between them. As DNA, the CDR3 is TGTGCCAGCAGACAGGGTAGCACAGATACGCAGTATTTT. It encodes CASRQGSTDTQYF.

The chain employs TRBV4-3 and TRBJ2-1, with D perhaps TRBD2 (5 bases). Trimming took off 1 base at V and 9 bases at J, with 16 bases between the two ends. Germline V gene lookup returns CDR1 LGHNA and CDR2 YSLEER. The CDR3 has 15 amino acids. CDR3 DNA sequence: TGCGCCAGCAGCCAAGGAGAATGGGAGCTTGGTGAGCAGTTCTTC. Its translation: CASSQGEWELGEQFF.

V is TRBV27 and J is TRBJ2-7, with D tentatively TRBD1 (6 bases). Deletions cut 5 bases from V and 1 base from J, with 9 bases between. This CDR3 comprises 13 residues. Germline V gene data show CDR1 as MNHEY and CDR2 as SMNVEV (reference sequence). The CDR3 DNA sequence: TGTGCCAGCAGTCACGGACAGTCCTACGAGCAGTACTTC. This encodes CASSHGQSYEQYF.

The chain is built from TRBV4-3 and TRBJ1-1, with TRBD1 as a possible D gene (6 bases). With 3 bases removed from V and 1 base from J, the gap between germline ends came to 9 bases. Germline V lookup: CDR1 LGHNA, CDR2 YSLEER. The CDR3 covers 14 residues. CDR3 DNA: TGCGCCAGCAGCCATAGACAGGCGAACACTGAAGCTTTCTTT. Protein: CASSHRQANTEAFF.

This clonotype showed up just a few times. V and J are TRBV25-1 and TRBJ2-1; possible D gene TRBD1, 6 bases. V lost 0 bases and J 6 bases, leaving 12 bases between the germline ends. The CDR3 consists of 15 residues. In germline, CDR1 is MGHDK, CDR2 SYGVNS. The CDR3 sequence is CASSEYRRGSNEQFF. CDR3 bases: TGTGCCAGCAGTGAATATCGCAGGGGAAGCAATGAGCAGTTCTTC.

The rearrangement uses TRBV5-1 and TRBJ1-4; D is perhaps TRBD1 (5 bases). V lost 6 bases and J 2 bases, leaving 14 bases between the germline ends. The CDR3 covers 15 residues. Germline assignment: CDR1 SGHRS and CDR2 YFSETQ. CDR3 in amino acids: CASTWTGDTNEKLFF. As DNA, the CDR3 is TGCGCCAGCACCTGGACGGGGGACACTAATGAAAAACTGTTTTTT.

The chain couples TRBV27 to TRBJ2-1, with 11 bases fitting TRBD2. From germline, CDR1 is MNHEY and CDR2 SMNVEV (reference sequence). The CDR3 contains 16 residues. V trimming: 5 bases; J trimming: 4 bases; junction bases outside the gene matches: 7. CDR3 bases: TGTGCCAGCAGTCCGGCGACTAGCGGGACATACAATGAGCAGTTCTTC. Protein: CASSPATSGTYNEQFF.

This clonotype occurred a few times. The J gene is TRBJ2-7, the V gene TRBV7-2; D gene uncertain. Germline V gene data show CDR1 as SGHTA and CDR2 as FQGNSA. Trimming removed 1 base from V and 0 bases from J, with 4 bases in between. The CDR3 is 13 amino acids. CDR3 nucleotides: TGTGCCAGCAGCTTAGAATTCTCCTACGAGCAGTACTTC. Protein sequence: CASSLEFSYEQYF.

This clonotype has more than one count but fewer than ten. The rearrangement joins TRBV7-9 to TRBJ2-5; 7 bases fit TRBD1. Germline V CDR1 and CDR2: SEHNR, FQNEAQ (reference sequence). The CDR3 is 14 residues long. The junction had 9 bases not matched to a gene; V was cut back by 3 bases and J by 8 bases. The chain's CDR3 is CASSFWTGHETQYF. The CDR3 coding sequence is TGTGCCAGCAGCTTCTGGACAGGACACGAAACCCAGTACTTC.

This rearrangement joins TRBV19 to TRBJ2-1; D is possibly TRBD2 (6 bases). This CDR3 is built from 17 residues. The V end was cut by 1 base, the J end by 1 base, with 14 bases between. The V gene's germline CDR1 is LNHDA and CDR2 SQIVND (reference sequence). The CDR3 DNA is TGTGCCAGTAGTATAGCTTGGGGGGTGGCGTCCTACAATGAGCAGTTCTTC. Protein: CASSIAWGVASYNEQFF.

This clonotype was counted a few times. The V and J genes are TRBV27 and TRBJ2-1; the D is unclear. V gave up 10 bases and J gave up 0 bases, with 19 bases separating them. The CDR3 has 16 amino acids. In germline, CDR1 is MNHEY, CDR2 SMNVEV (reference sequence). The CDR3 sequence is CATASLSSSSYNEQFF. The DNA for the CDR3 is TGTGCCACCGCCTCTTTAAGTTCTAGCTCCTACAATGAGCAGTTCTTC.

Only a few counts were recorded for this clonotype. The J gene is TRBJ2-2, the V gene TRBV29-1; no clear D. The CDR3 length is 13 residues. The V end lost 6 bases, the J end lost 0 bases, and 8 bases lay between the germline ends. Germline V lookup: CDR1 SQVTM, CDR2 ANQGSEA. The CDR3 loop is CSVAQANTGELFF. As DNA, the CDR3 is TGCAGCGTCGCTCAAGCGAACACCGGGGAGCTGTTTTTT.

This chain uses TRBV4-2 with TRBJ2-3, with 7 bases lining up with TRBD2. After removal of 3 bases from V and 4 bases from J, the junction contained 16 bases not matched to a gene. The germline CDR1 and CDR2 sequences are LGHNA and YNFKEQ. CDR3 length: 18 residues. DNA of the CDR3: TGTGCCAGCAGCCAGTTGGCAATAGCGGGTCCAGGAGCAGATACGCAGTATTTT. It specifies CASSQLAIAGPGADTQYF.

The chain employs TRBV29-1 and TRBJ1-5; 10 bases fit TRBD1. Trimming took 5 bases from V and 2 from J; bases not matched to a gene: 3. The CDR3 contains 14 residues. Germline V gene sequence: CDR1 SQVTM, CDR2 ANQGSEA. Here the CDR3 reads CSVSGTGGNQPQHF. The CDR3, as DNA: TGCAGCGTTTCCGGGACAGGGGGCAATCAGCCCCAGCATTTT.

The chain employs TRBV19 and TRBJ1-3, with 8 bases identical to TRBD1. Germline CDR1 reads LNHDA; CDR2 reads SQIVND (reference sequence). This CDR3 region has 16 residues. Losses at the gene ends were 5 bases for V and 2 bases for J; bases not matched to a gene: 8. The CDR3 spells CASSSDSDRAGNTIYF. The CDR3 DNA follows: TGTGCCAGTAGTTCAGACTCGGACAGGGCTGGAAACACCATATATTTT.

This clonotype was observed many times. The chain combines TRBV2 with TRBJ2-5, with 7 bases lining up with TRBD2. The ends lost 6 bases at V and 1 base at J; junction bases unmatched: 8. In germline, CDR1 is SNHLY, CDR2 FYNNEI. The CDR3 is made up of 15 amino acids. In DNA, the CDR3 is TGTGCCAGCAGGGAGTCCAGCGGGGTCCAAGAGACCCAGTACTTC. Protein sequence: CASRESSGVQETQYF.

There are a few counts of this clonotype. The chain joins TRBV9 to TRBJ2-7, with 9 bases aligning to TRBD1. Germline trimming cut 3 bases from V and 3 bases from J; bases unmatched to any gene: 10. The CDR3 is 16 residues long. Germline CDR1 reads SGDLS; CDR2 reads YYNGEE. CDR3 residues: CASSAAPGTGLYEQYF. CDR3 in DNA: TGTGCCAGCAGCGCAGCCCCCGGGACAGGGCTCTACGAGCAGTACTTC.